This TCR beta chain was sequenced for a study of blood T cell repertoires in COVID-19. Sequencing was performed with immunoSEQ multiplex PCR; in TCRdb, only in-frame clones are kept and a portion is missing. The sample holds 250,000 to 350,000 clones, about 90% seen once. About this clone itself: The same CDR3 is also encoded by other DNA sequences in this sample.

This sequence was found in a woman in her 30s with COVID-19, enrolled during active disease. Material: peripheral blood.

This CDR3 is CASSLRGGGQPQHF. The DNA of the CDR3 is TGTGCCAGCAGTTTAAGAGGGGGCGGCCAGCCCCAGCATTTT. The chain is built from TRBV28 and TRBJ1-5; 7 bases are a match to TRBD1. CDR1 is MDHEN, CDR2 SYDVKM, per germline. This CDR3 region has 14 residues. With 2 bases clipped from V and 7 bases from J, the junction kept 5 bases outside the gene matches. The variable domain in full, with the rest retrieved from reference TRBV28 and TRBJ1-5, is DVKVTQSSRYLVKRTGEKVFLECVQDMDHENMFWYRQDPGLGLRLIYFSYDVKMKEKGDIPEGYSVSREKKERFSLILESASTNQTSMYLCASSLRGGGQPQHFGDGTRLSIL.